There are many counts of the clone carrying this TCR beta chain. Its target is not known. Germline CDR1 SEHNR, CDR2 FQNEAQ (reference sequence). The CDR3 totals 17 residues. The V gene end was trimmed by 5 bases and the J gene end by 5 bases; junction bases not matched to a gene: 10. These data originate in a study of T cells in Graves' hyperthyroidism and ophthalmopathy. Study results and caveats: Most clonotypes expanded in the thyroid (above 0.001) were also present in blood. Ophthalmopathy was model-predicted a median about six months pre-onset.

Template material for amplifying TCR beta CDR3 regions consisted of RNA transcripts. Using the HTBI primer set, a first-round RT-PCR was run on the TCR CDR3. TCRdb independently ran MiXCR on the multiplex PCR reads; one entry per CDR3 protein. The sample yields 400,000 to 550,000 distinct CDR3 sequences, around 14% seen once. The chain couples TRBV7-9 to TRBJ2-1; 12 nucleotides line up with TRBD2. The sequence came from a woman in her late teens or twenties with Graves' hyperthyroidism. The sequenced material came from blood. The CDR3 spells CASSPSSGRAVDNEQFF. CDR3 nucleotides: TGTGCCAGCAGCCCCTCTAGCGGGAGGGCCGTCGACAATGAGCAGTTCTTC.